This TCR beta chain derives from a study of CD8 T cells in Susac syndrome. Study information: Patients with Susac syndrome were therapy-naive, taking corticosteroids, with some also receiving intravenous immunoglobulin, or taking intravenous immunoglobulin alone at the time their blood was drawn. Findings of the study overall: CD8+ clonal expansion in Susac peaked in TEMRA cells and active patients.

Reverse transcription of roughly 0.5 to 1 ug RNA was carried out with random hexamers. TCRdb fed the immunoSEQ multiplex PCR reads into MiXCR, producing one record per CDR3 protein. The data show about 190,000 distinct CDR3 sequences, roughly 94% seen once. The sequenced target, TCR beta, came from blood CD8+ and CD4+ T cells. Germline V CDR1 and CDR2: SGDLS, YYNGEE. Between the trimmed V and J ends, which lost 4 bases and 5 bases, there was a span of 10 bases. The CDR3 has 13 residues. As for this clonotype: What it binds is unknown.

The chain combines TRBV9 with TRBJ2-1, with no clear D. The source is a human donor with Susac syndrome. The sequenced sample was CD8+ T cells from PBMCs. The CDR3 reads CASSIREDNEQFF. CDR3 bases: TGTGCCAGCAGCATACGCGAAGACAATGAGCAGTTCTTC.